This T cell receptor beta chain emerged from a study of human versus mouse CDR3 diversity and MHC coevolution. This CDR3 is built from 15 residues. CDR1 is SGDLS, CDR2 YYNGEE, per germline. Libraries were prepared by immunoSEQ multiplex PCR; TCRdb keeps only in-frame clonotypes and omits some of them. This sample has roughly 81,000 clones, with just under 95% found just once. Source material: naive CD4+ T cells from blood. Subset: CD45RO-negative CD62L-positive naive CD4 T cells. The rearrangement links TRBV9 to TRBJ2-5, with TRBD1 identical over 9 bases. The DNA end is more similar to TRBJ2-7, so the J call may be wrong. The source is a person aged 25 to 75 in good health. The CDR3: CASSEGQGPFYEQYF. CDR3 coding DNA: TGTGCCAGCAGCGAGGGACAGGGACCCTTCTACGAGCAGTACTTC.